The clone carrying this TCR beta chain was seen a handful of times. Investigators amplified TCR beta CDR3 regions from RNA transcripts. First-round RT-PCR relied on HTBI primers, and a second-round multiplex PCR came next. One entry per CDR3 protein results from TCRdb running MiXCR on the multiplex PCR reads. The data show 200,000 to 300,000 distinct CDR3 sequences, around 42% seen once. Trimming took 6 bases from V and 4 from J, leaving 9 bases between them. There are 11 residues in the CDR3. Germline lookup yields CDR1 DFQATT and CDR2 SNEGSKA (reference sequence). The sample is drawn from a study of Graves' ophthalmopathy and Graves' hyperthyroidism.

Sample: peripheral blood. J is TRBJ2-5 and V is TRBV20-1; possibly TRBD2 for D (5 bases). This sequence originates from an adult man with Graves' ophthalmopathy. CDR3 protein: CSANEGETQYF. The CDR3 DNA reads TGCAGTGCCAACGAGGGAGAGACCCAGTACTTC.